These 32 T cell receptor beta chains originate from one sample sequenced in a study of T cell responses to AZD1222 COVID-19 vaccine (dated by TCRdb to the early 2020s). The receptor library was made with the immunoSEQ multiplex PCR assay. Here the immuneACCESS table is served through TCRdb, limited to in-frame sequences with V and J called. Missing clones are a known gap in these copies; in checked studies unresolved V genes cover under half, and the rest lacks a known reason. This sample gives more than 150,000 clones in total; roughly 94% of them show up just once. Around 1.6% of the sample rests with the top ten. The time point label on this specimen signifies: about 28 days (+/-7) after the second vaccine dose. This material consisted of peripheral blood, taken 28 days after the second AZD1222 dose. Receptors were obtained from an adult who received the AZD1222 COVID-19 vaccine.

The genes are TRBV6-5 and TRBJ2-6, with a weak D call TRBD1 (5 bases). Germline V CDR1 and CDR2: MNHEY, SVGAGI. The CDR3 is made up of 16 amino acids. Trimming stripped 0 bases from V and 3 bases from J, with 9 bases between. CDR3 nucleotides: TGTGCCAGCAGTTACTCGGGGCAAGGTGGGGCCAACGTCCTGACTTTC. Amino acids: CASSYSGQGGANVLTF.

The chain has TRBV24-1 and TRBJ2-1; 10 bases agree with TRBD2. CDR3 length: 17 amino acids. V lost 3 bases and J lost 1; bases outside the gene matches: 5. Per germline, CDR1 KGHDR and CDR2 SFDVKD. As DNA, the CDR3 is TGTGCCACCAGTGATCCAAGCGGGAGGGGTTCCTACAATGAGCAGTTCTTC. It specifies CATSDPSGRGSYNEQFF.

This clone was detected once. The chain has TRBV18 and TRBJ2-5; D gene unclear. The CDR3 has 13 residues. The V gene lost 4 bases and the J gene lost 1 base, with 7 bases spanning the gap. The germline gives CDR1 KGHSH, CDR2 LQKENI. Here the CDR3 DNA reads TGTGCCAGCTCACAGGCGGTCCAAGAGACCCAGTACTTC. Translated, it gives CASSQAVQETQYF. Variable domain in full (rest from reference TRBV18 and TRBJ2-5): NAGVMQNPRHLVRRRGQEARLRCSPMKGHSHVYWYRQLPEEGLKFMVYLQKENIIDESGMPKERFSAEFPKEGPSILRIQQVVRGDSAAYFCASSQAVQETQYFGPGTRLLVL.

The V and J genes are TRBV9 and TRBJ1-2; the match to TRBD1 covers 10 bases. The CDR3 spans 15 residues. Germline V gives CDR1 SGDLS, CDR2 YYNGEE. Germline trimming cut 4 bases from V and 2 bases from J; bases unmatched to any gene: 5. The CDR3 reads CASSPRTGGNYGYTF. CDR3 nucleotide sequence: TGTGCCAGCAGCCCCCGGACAGGGGGAAACTATGGCTACACCTTC.

In this sample, this clone turned up a few times. The J gene is TRBJ1-2, the V gene TRBV5-1, with a possible D match to TRBD1 (6 bases). The CDR3 runs to 14 residues. V dropped 4 bases and J dropped 4 bases, with 14 bases sitting between them. Germline-derived CDR1 and CDR2 are SGHRS and YFSETQ. The CDR3 sequence is CASSAGQDLYGYTF. The CDR3 DNA is TGCGCCAGCAGCGCGGGACAAGACCTCTATGGCTACACCTTC.

V and J are TRBV5-1 and TRBJ2-1; no definite D call. V was shortened by 2 bases and J by 7 bases, with 7 bases between the two germline ends. Per germline, CDR1 SGHRS and CDR2 YFSETQ. The CDR3 runs 12 residues. In DNA form, the CDR3 reads TGCGCCAGCAGCTTTCTCCGGAATGAGCAGTTCTTC. Its translation is CASSFLRNEQFF.

In regard to this clone: A junction boundary mismatches the germline segment, possibly from a read error. The chain links TRBV28 to TRBJ1-2; unclear D gene. This CDR3 has 12 amino acids. Germline CDR1 and CDR2: MDHEN and SYDVKM. The CDR3 region has the DNA TGTGCCAGCAGTTTCGCAGTGCCTGGCTACACCTTT. This sequence encodes CASSFAVPGYTF.

This chain joins TRBV6-5 and TRBJ1-3, with a weak D call TRBD1 (6 bases). The CDR3 consists of 15 residues. Germline V gives CDR1 MNHEY, CDR2 SVGAGI. Trimming took 6 bases from V and 4 from J, leaving 16 bases between them. The chain's CDR3 is CASSPRGRVGNTIYF. CDR3 sequence (DNA): TGTGCCAGCAGCCCGAGGGGGAGAGTAGGAAACACCATATATTTT.

The rearrangement links TRBV5-6 to TRBJ2-5; 10 bases agree with TRBD1. V gave up 4 bases and J gave up 3 bases; unmatched junction bases: 3. From germline, CDR1 is SGHDT and CDR2 YYEEEE. CDR3 length equals 14 residues. In DNA form, the CDR3 reads TGTGCCAGCAGCGAGGGGACAGGGGAAGAGACCCAGTACTTC. Amino acids: CASSEGTGEETQYF.

The chain couples TRBV30 to TRBJ2-3, with D perhaps TRBD1 (6 bases). The V and J ends lost 1 base and 4 bases respectively, with 18 bases between them. CDR1 and CDR2 from the germline V gene are GTSNPN and SVGIG (reference sequence). The CDR3 loop spans 16 amino acids. The CDR3 region is CAWSGGRQVSADTQYF. The CDR3 DNA follows: TGTGCCTGGAGTGGGGGGCGGCAGGTTTCCGCAGATACGCAGTATTTT.

This rearrangement joins TRBV4-1 to TRBJ2-1, with D possibly matching TRBD1 (6 bases). CDR3 size: 17 residues. CDR1 MGHRA and CDR2 YSYEKL come from the germline V gene. Between the trimmed V and J ends, which lost 0 bases and 4 bases, there was a span of 16 bases. The CDR3 sequence is CASSQDLEQGPYNEQFF. The CDR3 coding sequence is TGCGCCAGCAGCCAAGATCTAGAACAGGGACCTTACAATGAGCAGTTCTTC.

This clone was detected once. The gene calls are TRBV6-5 and TRBJ2-2; D not resolved. Germline-derived CDR1 and CDR2 are MNHEY and SVGAGI. This CDR3 is built from 13 residues. The ends were cut back, 6 bases at V and 16 bases at J, with 21 bases in the middle. This CDR3 is CASRENRLLREFF. The CDR3 region has the DNA TGTGCCAGCAGAGAGAATCGGCTCCTTAGGGAGTTTTTT.

The chain employs TRBV10-1 and TRBJ2-6; tentatively, D is TRBD1 (5 bases). The germline gives CDR1 WNHNN, CDR2 SYGVQD (reference sequence). The CDR3 consists of 14 residues. Trimming pared 4 bases from V and 2 bases from J, leaving 6 bases between. CDR3 in DNA: TGCGCCAGCAGTGCAGGGACTGGGGCCAACGTCCTGACTTTC. It encodes CASSAGTGANVLTF.

The chain uses TRBV3-1 (or the pseudogene TRBV3-2) and TRBJ2-7; D is tentatively TRBD1 or TRBD2 (5 bases each). Deletions cut 4 bases from V and 3 bases from J, with 10 bases between. CDR1 and CDR2 (germline): LGHDT, YNNKEL (reference sequence). The CDR3 loop spans 13 amino acids. The CDR3 sequence is CASSPHGGYEQYF. The CDR3 DNA follows: TGTGCCAGCAGCCCCCATGGGGGCTACGAGCAGTACTTC.

In its sample, this clone was seen once. The rearrangement links TRBV9 to TRBJ2-5, with 14 bases fitting TRBD2. V shed 4 bases and J 5 bases; nucleotides not matched to a gene: 7. In germline, CDR1 is SGDLS, CDR2 YYNGEE. The CDR3 extends over 16 amino acids. The CDR3 region has the DNA TGTGCCAGCAGCCTTGGACTAGCGGGAGGTTTGGAGACCCAGTACTTC. Protein sequence: CASSLGLAGGLETQYF.

The V gene is TRBV9, the J gene TRBJ2-1, with 10 positions matching TRBD2. The CDR3 is 16 amino acids. After removal of 4 bases from V and 2 bases from J, the junction contained 6 bases not matched to a gene. CDR1 is SGDLS and CDR2 is YYNGEE in the germline V gene. The CDR3 DNA sequence: TGTGCCAGCAGCTTAGGACTAGCGGAAACCTACAATGAGCAGTTCTTC. Its translation: CASSLGLAETYNEQFF.

This sequence joins TRBV6-5 and TRBJ2-7, with 9 bases aligning to TRBD2. Germline loops: CDR1 MNHEY, CDR2 SVGAGI. The ends lost 1 base at V and 4 bases at J; junction bases unmatched: 8. The CDR3 is 16 amino acids. CDR3 residues: CASSYWSSGTKYEQYF. CDR3 nucleotide sequence: TGTGCCAGCAGTTACTGGTCTAGCGGGACTAAATACGAGCAGTACTTC.

The gene calls are TRBV7-3 and TRBJ2-3; no reliable D call. Per germline, CDR1 SGHTA and CDR2 FQGTGA. The CDR3 contains 16 residues. V shed 5 bases and J shed 2 bases, with 17 bases lying between them. The CDR3 here is CASSPIGFGFTDTQYF. The CDR3 DNA follows: TGTGCCAGCAGCCCAATAGGTTTCGGGTTCACAGATACGCAGTATTTT.

The chain is built from TRBV7-7 and TRBJ2-5; D gene unclear. V shed 3 bases and J shed 0 bases, with 8 bases lying between them. Germline assignment: CDR1 SSHAT and CDR2 FNYEAQ (reference sequence). CDR3 length equals 14 residues. In nucleotides, the CDR3 is TGTGCCAGCAGCTTCTATGGGGACCAAGAGACCCAGTACTTC. This gives the protein CASSFYGDQETQYF.

The V call is TRBV7-2, the J call TRBJ2-3, with TRBD2 matching over 9 bases. V lost 6 bases and J lost 4; bases outside the gene matches: 2. The CDR3 has 13 amino acids. Looked up from germline, CDR1 is SGHTA and CDR2 is FQGNSA. CDR3 sequence reads: CASRGGGADTQYF. CDR3 coding DNA: TGTGCCAGCAGGGGCGGGGGGGCAGATACGCAGTATTTT.

The chain carries TRBV11-2 and TRBJ2-1, with TRBD2 matching 8 bases. The germline V gene has CDR1 SGHAT and CDR2 FQNNGV. This CDR3 spans 16 amino acids. The junction had 7 bases not matched to a gene; V was cut back by 5 bases and J by 1 base. The CDR3 protein is CASSPTSGGSYNEQFF. The CDR3 DNA is TGTGCCAGCAGCCCCACCTCGGGAGGGTCCTACAATGAGCAGTTCTTC.

The chain uses TRBV13 and TRBJ1-2; D gene ambiguous. CDR1 PRHDT and CDR2 FYEKMQ come from the germline V gene (reference sequence). The germline V and J ends were trimmed by 5 bases and 8 bases, with 15 bases remaining between them. The CDR3 spans 13 residues. This CDR3 reads CASSRDRAVGYTF. As DNA, the CDR3 is TGTGCCAGCAGCCGTGACCGCGCGGTGGGCTACACCTTC.

The rearrangement uses TRBV11-3 and TRBJ2-7; D is perhaps TRBD1 (7 bases). Germline loops: CDR1 SGHNT, CDR2 YENEEA. The CDR3 runs 13 residues. Trimming removed 6 bases at V and 6 bases at J, with 15 bases between. CDR3 amino acids: CASSGPGGSEQYF. The DNA of the CDR3 is TGTGCCAGCAGTGGACCAGGGGGGAGCGAGCAGTACTTC.

The chain is built from TRBV5-4 and TRBJ1-1; D is unresolved. Trimming removed 3 bases at V and 1 base at J, with 10 bases between. CDR1 and CDR2 (germline): SGHNT, YYREEE (reference sequence). This CDR3 is built from 14 residues. CDR3 sequence: CASSYPTRNTEAFF. The CDR3 DNA reads as TGTGCCAGCAGCTACCCGACGAGGAACACTGAAGCTTTCTTT. The full variable domain, in which reference TRBV5-4 and TRBJ1-1 provide the parts outside the CDR3, is ETGVTQSPTHLIKTRGQQVTLRCSSQSGHNTVSWYQQALGQGPQFIFQYYREEENGRGNFPPRFSGLQFPNYSSELNVNALELDDSALYLCASSYPTRNTEAFFGQGTRLTVV.

V and J are TRBV24-1 and TRBJ2-1; D remains ambiguous. Trimming stripped 2 bases from V and 0 bases from J, with 13 bases between. Germline V gene lookup returns CDR1 KGHDR and CDR2 SFDVKD. This CDR3 has 17 amino acids. The CDR3 region is CATSDSFSRSSYNEQFF. The CDR3 DNA follows: TGTGCCACCAGTGATTCGTTTAGTAGAAGCTCCTACAATGAGCAGTTCTTC.

J is TRBJ2-1 and V is TRBV6-2 or TRBV6-3; perhaps TRBD1 as D (6 bases). This CDR3 comprises 16 residues. Germline-derived CDR1 and CDR2 are MNHEY and SVGEGT. Trimming shortened V by 8 bases and J by 0 bases, and 17 bases separated the two germline ends. CDR3 sequence reads: CASRQKGGSSYNEQFF. The CDR3 DNA follows: TGTGCCAGCCGCCAGAAAGGGGGTAGCTCCTACAATGAGCAGTTCTTC.

This rearrangement joins TRBV27 to TRBJ1-1, with 9 positions matching TRBD1. The CDR3 totals 17 residues. The germline CDR1 and CDR2 sequences are MNHEY and SMNVEV (reference sequence). Trimming took 2 bases from V and 1 from J; bases not matched to a gene: 8. DNA of the CDR3: TGTGCCAGCAGTTTAGGACAGGGGAGATTCGAGAACACTGAAGCTTTCTTT. It is translated as CASSLGQGRFENTEAFF.

The V and J genes are TRBV4-1 and TRBJ2-5; 8 bases match TRBD2. This CDR3 has 17 residues. Unmatched junction bases numbered 10, after V lost 3 bases and J lost 1 base. The germline V gene encodes CDR1 MGHRA and CDR2 YSYEKL. The CDR3 sequence is CASSQGLSGGAQETQYF. The DNA of the CDR3 is TGCGCCAGCAGCCAGGGATTGAGCGGGGGTGCCCAAGAGACCCAGTACTTC.

The chain combines TRBV5-1 with TRBJ1-2, with a weak D call TRBD1 (5 bases). CDR1 is SGHRS and CDR2 is YFSETQ in the germline V gene. The CDR3 is 17 residues long. Trimming pared 0 bases from V and 5 bases from J, leaving 20 bases between. The CDR3, as DNA: TGCGCCAGCAGCTTGGCCGGGCGGGACGCCGTAGCTTATGGCTACACCTTC. Translating it yields CASSLAGRDAVAYGYTF.

V and J are TRBV7-6 and TRBJ1-3, with D hard to call. In germline, CDR1 is SGHVS, CDR2 FNYEAQ. V shed 6 bases and J shed 0 bases, with 9 bases lying between them. The CDR3 consists of 14 residues. CDR3 in DNA: TGTGCCAGCAGTCGAGACATCTCTGGAAACACCATATATTTT. Amino acid sequence: CASSRDISGNTIYF.

The chain employs TRBV20-1 and TRBJ1-1, with D maybe TRBD1 (6 bases). Germline loops: CDR1 DFQATT, CDR2 SNEGSKA (reference sequence). This CDR3 has 14 residues. Trimming pared 3 bases from V and 5 bases from J, leaving 16 bases between. CDR3 loop: CSASPPDSRTEAFF. The CDR3 bases are TGCAGTGCTAGTCCCCCGGACAGTCGGACTGAAGCTTTCTTT.

The chain is built from TRBV6-5 and TRBJ1-2; D ambiguous. This CDR3 comprises 11 residues. Trimming took 1 base from V and 6 from J, leaving 3 bases between them. Germline values: CDR1 MNHEY, CDR2 SVGAGI. The DNA for the CDR3 is TGTGCCAGCAGTTACTTAGATGGCTACACCTTC. This gives the protein CASSYLDGYTF.